This T cell receptor (beta chain) was found in a study of shared clonotypes between healthy human individuals. On sorted subsets, replicate PCRs used about 180 ng DNA, or about 33,000 T cell genomes. Repertoires were generated with immunoSEQ multiplex PCR, while TCRdb's copy carries only in-frame clones and drops some. The data contain more than 2,000,000 clones, 85% to 95% of them singletons. Donors were healthy HIV-negative adults without recent acute infections or vaccinations. General study results and limits: Tissue TCR repertoires likely differ from these blood-only repertoires.

The sample holds one count of this clone. Its antigen remains unidentified. This CDR3 contains 14 residues. The V and J ends lost 3 bases and 8 bases respectively, with 14 bases between them. The germline CDR1 and CDR2 sequences are KGHSH and LQKENI. The V gene is TRBV18, the J gene TRBJ2-1; D unresolved. The clonotype was recovered from a man aged 18 to 29 in good health. Some clones in this sample may be carry-over from other donors' samples. The specimen was naive CD4+ T cells from PBMCs. As to subset: CD45RA+ positively selected. CDR3 loop: CASSPLRGMDEQFF. The CDR3 DNA reads as TGTGCCAGCTCACCTCTCCGTGGGATGGATGAGCAGTTCTTC.